The present T cell receptor beta chain was sequenced within a study of vaccination effects on CD4 cells after COVID-19. V shed 4 bases and J shed 0 bases, with 25 bases lying between them. This CDR3 spans 19 amino acids. Germline lookup yields CDR1 SGHKS and CDR2 YYEKEE (reference sequence). Antigen-specific CD4+ T cells were expanded (with viral peptide pools) by the ViraFEST assay ahead of sequencing. Following 10 days of culture, CD4+ T cells were isolated. Vaccine recipients had no previous SARS-CoV-2 infection; their nucleocapsid antibodies were negative. Of note for this clone: Its antigen is as yet unknown.

The protocol was immunoSEQ multiplex PCR, while the TCRdb copy is restricted to in-frame clones and leaves out a portion. The sample includes tens of thousands of clones, roughly three quarters of them seen just once. The TCR was taken from a human donor who received a COVID-19 vaccine. The genes are TRBV5-5 and TRBJ1-2, with no clear D. The sample in question was CD4+ T cells from PBMCs cultured with HCoV-OC43 spike peptides, obtained before COVID-19 vaccination. Documented subset: HCoV-OC43 spike overlapping peptide pool stimulation. The CDR3 DNA sequence: TGTGCCAGCAGCCGGTTGGTAGGACCCTCCATGGCCTCTAACTATGGCTACACCTTC. This translates into CASSRLVGPSMASNYGYTF.